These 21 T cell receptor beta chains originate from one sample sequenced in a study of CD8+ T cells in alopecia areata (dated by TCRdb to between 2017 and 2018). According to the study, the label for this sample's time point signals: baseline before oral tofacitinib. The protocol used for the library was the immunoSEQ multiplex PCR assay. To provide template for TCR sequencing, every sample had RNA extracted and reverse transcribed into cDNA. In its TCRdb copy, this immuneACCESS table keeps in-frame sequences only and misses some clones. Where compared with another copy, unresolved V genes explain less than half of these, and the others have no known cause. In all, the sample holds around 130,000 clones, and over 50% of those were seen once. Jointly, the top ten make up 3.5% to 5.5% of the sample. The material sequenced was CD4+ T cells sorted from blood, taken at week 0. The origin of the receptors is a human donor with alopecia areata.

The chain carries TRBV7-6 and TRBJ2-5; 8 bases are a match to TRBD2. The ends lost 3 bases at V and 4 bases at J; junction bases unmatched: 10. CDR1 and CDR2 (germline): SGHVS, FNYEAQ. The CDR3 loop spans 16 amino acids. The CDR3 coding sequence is TGTGCCAGCAGCTTCACCGGGGGGGCAAAAATAGAGACCCAGTACTTC. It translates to CASSFTGGAKIETQYF.

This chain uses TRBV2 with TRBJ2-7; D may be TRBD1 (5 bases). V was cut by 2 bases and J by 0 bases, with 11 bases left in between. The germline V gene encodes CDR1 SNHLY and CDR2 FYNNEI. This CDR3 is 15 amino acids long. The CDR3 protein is CASSERGLNSYEQYF. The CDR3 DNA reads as TGTGCCAGCAGTGAAAGGGGCCTAAACTCCTACGAGCAGTACTTC.

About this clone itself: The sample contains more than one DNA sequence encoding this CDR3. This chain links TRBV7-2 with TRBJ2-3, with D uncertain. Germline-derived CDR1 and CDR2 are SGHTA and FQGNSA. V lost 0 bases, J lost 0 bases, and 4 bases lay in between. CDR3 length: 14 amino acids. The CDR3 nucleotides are TGTGCCAGCAGCTTAGCCGGCAGCACAGATACGCAGTATTTT. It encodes CASSLAGSTDTQYF. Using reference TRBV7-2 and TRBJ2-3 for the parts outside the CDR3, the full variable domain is GAGVSQSPSNKVTEKGKDVELRCDPISGHTALYWYRQSLGQGLEFLIYFQGNSAPDKSGLPSDRFSAERTGGSVSTLTIQRTQQEDSAVYLCASSLAGSTDTQYFGPGTRLTVL.

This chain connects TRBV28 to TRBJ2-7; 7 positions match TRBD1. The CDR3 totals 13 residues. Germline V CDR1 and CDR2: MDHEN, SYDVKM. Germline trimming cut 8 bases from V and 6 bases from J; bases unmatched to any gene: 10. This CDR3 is CASHRTGSFEQYF. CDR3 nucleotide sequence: TGTGCCAGCCATAGGACAGGATCTTTCGAGCAGTACTTC. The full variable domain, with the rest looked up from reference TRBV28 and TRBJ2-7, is DVKVTQSSRYLVKRTGEKVFLECVQDMDHENMFWYRQDPGLGLRLIYFSYDVKMKEKGDIPEGYSVSREKKERFSLILESASTNQTSMYLCASHRTGSFEQYFGPGTRLTVT.

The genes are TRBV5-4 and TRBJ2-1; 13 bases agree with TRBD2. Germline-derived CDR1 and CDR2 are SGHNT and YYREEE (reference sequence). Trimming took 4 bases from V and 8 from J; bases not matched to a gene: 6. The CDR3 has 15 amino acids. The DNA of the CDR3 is TGTGCCAGCAGCCCGCGGACTAGCGGGAGCGATGAGCAGTTCTTC. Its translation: CASSPRTSGSDEQFF.

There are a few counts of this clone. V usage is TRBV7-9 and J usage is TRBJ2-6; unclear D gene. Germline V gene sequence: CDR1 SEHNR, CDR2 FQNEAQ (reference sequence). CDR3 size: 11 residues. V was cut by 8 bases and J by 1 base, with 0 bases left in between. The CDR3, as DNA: TGTGCCAGCTCTGGGGCCAACGTCCTGACTTTC. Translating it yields CASSGANVLTF. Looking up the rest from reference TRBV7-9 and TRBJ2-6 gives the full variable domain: DTGVSQNPRHKITKRGQNVTFRCDPISEHNRLYWYRQTLGQGPEFLTYFQNEAQLEKSRLLSDRFSAERPKGSFSTLEIQRTEQGDSAMYLCASSGANVLTFGAGSRLTVL.

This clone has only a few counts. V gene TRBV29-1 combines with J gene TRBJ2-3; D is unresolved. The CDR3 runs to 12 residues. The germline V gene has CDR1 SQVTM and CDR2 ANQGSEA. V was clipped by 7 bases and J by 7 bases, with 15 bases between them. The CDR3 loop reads CSDMTPSNTQYF. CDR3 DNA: TGCAGCGACATGACACCTTCGAATACGCAGTATTTT.

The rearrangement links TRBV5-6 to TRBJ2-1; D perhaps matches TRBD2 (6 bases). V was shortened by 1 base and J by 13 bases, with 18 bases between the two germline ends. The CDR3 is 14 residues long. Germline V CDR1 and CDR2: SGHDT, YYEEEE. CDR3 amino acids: CASSLSGSGGDQFF. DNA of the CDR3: TGTGCCAGCAGCTTGTCGGGTTCAGGCGGGGATCAGTTCTTC. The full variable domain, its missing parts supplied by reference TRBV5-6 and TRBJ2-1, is DAGVTQSPTHLIKTRGQQVTLRCSPKSGHDTVSWYQQALGQGPQFIFQYYEEEERQRGNFPDRFSGHQFPNYSSELNVNALLLGDSALYLCASSLSGSGGDQFFGPGTRLTVL.

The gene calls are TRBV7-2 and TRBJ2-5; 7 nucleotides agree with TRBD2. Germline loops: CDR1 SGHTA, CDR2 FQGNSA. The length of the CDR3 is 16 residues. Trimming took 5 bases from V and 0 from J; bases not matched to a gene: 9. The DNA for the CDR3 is TGTGCCAGCAGCCCCCAGGGAGCGGGAAACCAAGAGACCCAGTACTTC. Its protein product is CASSPQGAGNQETQYF.

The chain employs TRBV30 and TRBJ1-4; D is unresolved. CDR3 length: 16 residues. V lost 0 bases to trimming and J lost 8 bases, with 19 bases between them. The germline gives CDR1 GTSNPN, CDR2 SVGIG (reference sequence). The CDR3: CAWSVGLQFGGEKLFF. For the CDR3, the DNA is TGTGCCTGGAGTGTTGGGTTACAGTTCGGCGGGGAAAAACTGTTTTTT.

The CDR3 DNA sequence: TGTGCCACCCTAACCTCAGGACGGGACCAAGAGACCCAGTACTTC. It translates to CATLTSGRDQETQYF. V and J are TRBV7-9 and TRBJ2-5; D uncertain. This CDR3 spans 15 amino acids. Trimming stripped 10 bases from V and 0 bases from J, with 18 bases between. Germline V gene data show CDR1 as SEHNR and CDR2 as FQNEAQ (reference sequence).

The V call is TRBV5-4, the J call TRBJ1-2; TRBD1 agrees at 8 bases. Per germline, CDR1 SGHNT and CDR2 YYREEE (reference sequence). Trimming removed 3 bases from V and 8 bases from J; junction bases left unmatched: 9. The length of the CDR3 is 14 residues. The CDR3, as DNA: TGTGCCAGCAGCTGGAGGACAGGGCCTTGGGGCTACACCTTC. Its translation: CASSWRTGPWGYTF.

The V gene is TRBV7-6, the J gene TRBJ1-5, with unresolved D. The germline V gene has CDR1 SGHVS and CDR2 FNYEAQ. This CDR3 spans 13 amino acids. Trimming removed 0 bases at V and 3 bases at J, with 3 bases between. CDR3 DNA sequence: TGTGCCAGCAGCTTAGCGGACAATCAGCCCCAGCATTTT. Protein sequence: CASSLADNQPQHF. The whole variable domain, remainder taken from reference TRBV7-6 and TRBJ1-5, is GAGVSQSPRYKVTKRGQDVALRCDPISGHVSLYWYRQALGQGPEFLTYFNYEAQQDKSGLPNDRFSAERPEGSISTLTIQRTEQRDSAMYRCASSLADNQPQHFGDGTRLSIL.

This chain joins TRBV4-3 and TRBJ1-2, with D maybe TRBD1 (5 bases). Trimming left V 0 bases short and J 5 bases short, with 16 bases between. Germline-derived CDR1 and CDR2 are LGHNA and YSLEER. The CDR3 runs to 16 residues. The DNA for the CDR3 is TGCGCCAGCAGCCAAGACTCTGCGGCAGGGCAGTATGGCTACACCTTC. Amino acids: CASSQDSAAGQYGYTF.

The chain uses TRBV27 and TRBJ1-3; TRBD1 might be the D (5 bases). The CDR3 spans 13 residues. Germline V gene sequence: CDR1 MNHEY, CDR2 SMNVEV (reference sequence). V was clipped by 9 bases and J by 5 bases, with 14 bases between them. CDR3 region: CARPLEGRNTIYF. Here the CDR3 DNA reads TGTGCCAGACCTCTTGAGGGGCGAAACACCATATATTTT.

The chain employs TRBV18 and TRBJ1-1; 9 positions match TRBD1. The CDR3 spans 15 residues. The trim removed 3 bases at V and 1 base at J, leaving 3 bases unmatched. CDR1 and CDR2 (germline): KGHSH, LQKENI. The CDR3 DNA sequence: TGTGCCAGCTCACCCGGGACAGGGCGGAACACTGAAGCTTTCTTT. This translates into CASSPGTGRNTEAFF. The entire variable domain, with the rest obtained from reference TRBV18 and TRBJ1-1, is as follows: NAGVMQNPRHLVRRRGQEARLRCSPMKGHSHVYWYRQLPEEGLKFMVYLQKENIIDESGMPKERFSAEFPKEGPSILRIQQVVRGDSAAYFCASSPGTGRNTEAFFGQGTRLTVV.

The CDR3 sequence is CASSVVPEGTGELFF. The DNA of the CDR3 is TGTGCCAGCAGCGTAGTACCGGAGGGCACCGGGGAGCTGTTTTTT. The rearrangement joins TRBV9 to TRBJ2-2; D possibly corresponds to TRBD2 (6 bases). CDR3 length: 15 residues. In germline, CDR1 is SGDLS, CDR2 YYNGEE. Trimming removed 0 bases from V and 4 bases from J, with 10 bases in between.

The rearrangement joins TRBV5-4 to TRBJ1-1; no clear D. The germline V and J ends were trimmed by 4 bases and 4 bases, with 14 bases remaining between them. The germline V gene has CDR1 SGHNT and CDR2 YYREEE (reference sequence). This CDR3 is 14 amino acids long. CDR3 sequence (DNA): TGTGCCAGCAGCATACCGGACGTAATCACTGAAGCTTTCTTT. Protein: CASSIPDVITEAFF.

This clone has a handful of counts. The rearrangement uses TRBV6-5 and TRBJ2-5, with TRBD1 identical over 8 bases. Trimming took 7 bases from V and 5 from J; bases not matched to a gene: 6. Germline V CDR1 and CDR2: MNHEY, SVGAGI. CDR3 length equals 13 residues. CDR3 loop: CASTQTGAETQYF. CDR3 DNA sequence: TGTGCCAGCACCCAGACAGGGGCGGAGACCCAGTACTTC.

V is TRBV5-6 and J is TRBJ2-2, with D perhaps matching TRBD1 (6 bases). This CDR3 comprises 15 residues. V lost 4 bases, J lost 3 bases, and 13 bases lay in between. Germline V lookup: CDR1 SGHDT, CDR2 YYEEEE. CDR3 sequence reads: CASSPGQLDTGELFF. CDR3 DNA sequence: TGTGCCAGCAGCCCCGGACAGCTTGACACCGGGGAGCTGTTTTTT.

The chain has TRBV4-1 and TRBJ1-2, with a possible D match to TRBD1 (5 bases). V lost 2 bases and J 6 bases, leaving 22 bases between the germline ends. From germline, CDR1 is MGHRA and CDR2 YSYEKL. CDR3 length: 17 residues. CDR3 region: CASSQYRTATLGDGYTF. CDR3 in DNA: TGCGCCAGCAGCCAATATAGGACGGCGACACTGGGGGATGGCTACACCTTC.